Shown below are 31 T cell receptor beta chains from a single sample sequenced in a study of T cell responses to AZD1222 COVID-19 vaccine (dated by TCRdb to about 2021). What this sample's time point label stands for: baseline before first vaccination. Library preparation was by the immunoSEQ multiplex PCR assay. As stored in TCRdb, this immuneACCESS dataset retains in-frame rearrangements with V and J assigned. A fraction of the clones does not appear; measured against another copy, unresolved V genes explain less than half of the discrepancy, and the remainder lacks a known reason. The sample includes about 140,000 clones, with roughly 92% observed a single time. The ten most abundant clones make up roughly 5% of the sample. Sequenced material: peripheral blood, taken on day 0 of AZD1222 vaccination. The receptor set was obtained from an adult in good health.

This chain uses TRBV28 with TRBJ1-3, with TRBD1 as a possible D gene (6 bases). CDR3 length: 12 residues. Germline V gene sequence: CDR1 MDHEN, CDR2 SYDVKM. Trimming took off 6 bases at V and 7 bases at J, with 10 bases between the two ends. In DNA form, the CDR3 reads TGTGCCAGCAGGAACAGGGTGAACACCATATATTTT. Protein product: CASRNRVNTIYF.

The rearrangement joins TRBV5-1 to TRBJ1-2; the D gene is possibly TRBD1 (5 bases). Trimming cost V 4 bases and J 6 bases, with 13 bases left between them. The CDR3 length is 13 residues. Germline CDR1 SGHRS, CDR2 YFSETQ. The chain's CDR3 is CASSDGEGHGYTF. The CDR3 region has the DNA TGCGCCAGCAGCGACGGGGAGGGACATGGCTACACCTTC.

The chain links TRBV7-2 to TRBJ2-3, with 7 bases aligning to TRBD2. The CDR3 has 16 amino acids. Trimming at V came to 4 bases and at J to 2 bases, leaving 9 bases not matched to a gene. Germline lookup yields CDR1 SGHTA and CDR2 FQGNSA. Here the CDR3 reads CASSSRVGGVTDTQYF. DNA for the CDR3: TGTGCCAGCAGCTCCCGAGTGGGAGGGGTCACAGATACGCAGTATTTT.

The chain is built from TRBV25-1 and TRBJ2-7; D may correspond to TRBD1 or TRBD2 (5 bases each). The V gene lost 4 bases and the J gene lost 3 bases, with 10 bases spanning the gap. CDR1 is MGHDK, CDR2 SYGVNS, per germline. This CDR3 is built from 13 residues. CDR3 amino acids: CASSVGTRYEQYF. For the CDR3, the DNA is TGTGCCAGCAGTGTAGGGACCCGCTACGAGCAGTACTTC.

The chain joins TRBV10-3 to TRBJ2-4; 8 nucleotides align to TRBD1. Germline V lookup: CDR1 ENHRY, CDR2 SYGVKD. CDR3 length: 15 amino acids. The junction had 6 bases not matched to a gene; V was cut back by 3 bases and J by 5 bases. The CDR3 nucleotides are TGTGCCATCAGTGACCGGACAGGGACTCAAAACATTCAGTACTTC. It translates to CAISDRTGTQNIQYF.

J is TRBJ2-7 and V is TRBV7-2; D not resolved. This CDR3 spans 12 amino acids. The germline V and J ends were trimmed by 5 bases and 0 bases, with 5 bases remaining between them. Germline CDR1 is SGHTA and CDR2 is FQGNSA. The CDR3 sequence: CASSPYSYEQYF. In DNA, the CDR3 is TGTGCCAGCAGCCCCTACTCCTACGAGCAGTACTTC.

The chain recombines TRBV29-1 with TRBJ1-6; D might be TRBD1 (6 bases). The V gene lost 6 bases and the J gene lost 7 bases, with 16 bases spanning the gap. Germline V CDR1 and CDR2: SQVTM, ANQGSEA. The CDR3 is 14 amino acids. This CDR3 is CSVRIQGNNSPLHF. In nucleotides, the CDR3 is TGCAGCGTGCGTATACAGGGAAACAATTCACCCCTCCACTTT.

The V gene is TRBV30, the J gene TRBJ1-1, with 11 bases identical to TRBD1. CDR1 GTSNPN and CDR2 SVGIG come from the germline V gene (reference sequence). The length of the CDR3 is 19 residues. J gave up 4 bases and V 0 bases, and 16 bases lay outside the gene matches. The CDR3 DNA reads TGTGCCTGGAGTGTACCCGCTGGACAGGGGGCCGTGGTGGGCACTGAAGCTTTCTTT. Translating gives CAWSVPAGQGAVVGTEAFF.

This rearrangement joins TRBV7-9 to TRBJ2-7, with a weak D call TRBD2 (6 bases). Germline V CDR1 and CDR2: SEHNR, FQNEAQ (reference sequence). V dropped 2 bases and J dropped 3 bases, with 17 bases sitting between them. This CDR3 has 16 amino acids. As DNA, the CDR3 is TGTGCCAGCAGCTTAATTGGGCTTGCGGGGAACTACGAGCAGTACTTC. It encodes CASSLIGLAGNYEQYF.

CDR3 bases: TGTGCCACCAGAAAGGGGACTAGCGGGAACTACGAGCAGTACTTC. This translates into CATRKGTSGNYEQYF. The V and J genes are TRBV15 and TRBJ2-7; 13 bases map to TRBD2. The length of the CDR3 is 15 residues. J gave up 3 bases and V 6 bases, and 5 bases lay outside the gene matches. The germline gives CDR1 LNHNV, CDR2 YYDKDF (reference sequence).

The CDR3 DNA reads TGTGCCAGCAGTCCCACCCAAGGGCAGCCCCAGCATTTT. It translates to CASSPTQGQPQHF. The rearrangement links TRBV2 to TRBJ1-5, with D uncertain. Germline V lookup: CDR1 SNHLY, CDR2 FYNNEI. This CDR3 is built from 13 residues. Trimming pared 5 bases from V and 7 bases from J, leaving 12 bases between.

The V gene is TRBV3-1 (or the pseudogene TRBV3-2), the J gene TRBJ1-3, with a possible D match to TRBD1 (5 bases). Between the trimmed V and J ends, which lost 4 bases and 0 bases, there was a span of 16 bases. Germline values: CDR1 LGHDT, CDR2 YNNKEL (reference sequence). CDR3 length: 17 amino acids. The CDR3 DNA is TGTGCCAGCAGCCCCGCTAGGGGACGGCGCTCTGGAAACACCATATATTTT. Residues: CASSPARGRRSGNTIYF.

The gene calls are TRBV29-1 and TRBJ2-1, with D tentatively TRBD2 (6 bases). Germline loops: CDR1 SQVTM, CDR2 ANQGSEA. Deletions cut 8 bases from V and 0 bases from J, with 20 bases between. The CDR3 covers 16 residues. The CDR3 reads CSPRIAEGSSYNEQFF. For the CDR3, the DNA is TGCAGCCCCCGGATAGCGGAGGGGAGCTCCTACAATGAGCAGTTCTTC.

The rearrangement joins TRBV10-3 to TRBJ2-7; possible D gene TRBD1, 6 bases. V lost 0 bases and J 2 bases, leaving 11 bases between the germline ends. This CDR3 is built from 15 residues. CDR1 and CDR2 (germline): ENHRY, SYGVKD. The CDR3 is CAISESLTGAYEQYF. DNA for the CDR3: TGTGCCATCAGTGAGTCCCTGACAGGAGCCTACGAGCAGTACTTC.

The gene calls are TRBV5-4 and TRBJ1-6; D might be TRBD1 (5 bases). Trimming cost V 3 bases and J 3 bases, with 13 bases left between them. Looked up from germline, CDR1 is SGHNT and CDR2 is YYREEE (reference sequence). This CDR3 has 16 residues. In DNA, the CDR3 is TGTGCCAGCAGCTCTTACCTACAGGACTATAATTCACCCCTCCACTTT. Its translation: CASSSYLQDYNSPLHF.

This sequence joins TRBV29-1 and TRBJ2-1; 9 bases fit TRBD2. Germline assignment: CDR1 SQVTM and CDR2 ANQGSEA. This CDR3 spans 14 amino acids. V dropped 3 bases and J dropped 4; count of bases not matched to a gene: 4. The CDR3 spells CSVEPSGTYNEQFF. The CDR3 nucleotides read TGCAGCGTTGAGCCTAGCGGGACTTACAATGAGCAGTTCTTC.

This sequence joins TRBV28 and TRBJ2-1; 7 bases agree with TRBD2. V dropped 4 bases and J dropped 7; count of bases not matched to a gene: 13. Germline values: CDR1 MDHEN, CDR2 SYDVKM. This CDR3 is 16 amino acids long. CDR3 in amino acids: CASSSLMGTIRNEQFF. DNA for the CDR3: TGTGCCAGCAGTTCTTTAATGGGGACTATACGGAATGAGCAGTTCTTC.

This chain links TRBV7-2 with TRBJ2-7; a possible D gene is TRBD1 (6 bases). This CDR3 spans 14 amino acids. The ends were cut back, 6 bases at V and 0 bases at J, with 12 bases in the middle. Germline CDR1 and CDR2: SGHTA and FQGNSA. Here the CDR3 DNA reads TGTGCCAGCAGTAGACAGGAGAGCTCCTACGAGCAGTACTTC. Its protein is CASSRQESSYEQYF.

V and J are TRBV29-1 and TRBJ2-2, with D perhaps matching TRBD1 (6 bases). From germline, CDR1 is SQVTM and CDR2 ANQGSEA. Trimming left V 3 bases short and J 5 bases short, with 16 bases between. This CDR3 is 15 amino acids long. The CDR3 nucleotides are TGCAGCGTTGAGATGTTGGGACACGAGACCGGGGAGCTGTTTTTT. It is translated as CSVEMLGHETGELFF.

The chain carries TRBV2 and TRBJ2-3; TRBD1 aligns across 7 bases. Trimming took 4 bases from V and 6 from J; bases not matched to a gene: 10. Germline CDR1 and CDR2: SNHLY and FYNNEI. CDR3 size: 15 residues. In nucleotides, the CDR3 is TGTGCCAGCAGTGGGGGACAGAGTCGGACGGATACGCAGTATTTT. This gives the protein CASSGGQSRTDTQYF.

The J gene is TRBJ2-2, the V gene TRBV21-1. TRBV21-1 is recorded as a pseudogene. The CDR3 totals 16 residues. The CDR3 reads CASNPPGGLNTGELFF. CDR3 DNA: TGTGCCAGTAACCCACCGGGCGGCCTAAACACCGGGGAGCTGTTTTTT.

This chain connects TRBV19 to TRBJ1-6; TRBD1 is a possible D gene (6 bases). Germline CDR1 reads LNHDA; CDR2 reads SQIVND (reference sequence). V lost 11 bases, J lost 8 bases, and 16 bases lay in between. The CDR3 spans 13 residues. The CDR3 is CAGTQGLDSPLHF. The CDR3 DNA sequence: TGTGCCGGAACACAGGGTCTTGATTCACCCCTCCACTTT.

The chain is built from TRBV11-3 and TRBJ2-3; unclear D gene. Germline assignment: CDR1 SGHNT and CDR2 YENEEA. V was cut by 5 bases and J by 0 bases, with 6 bases left in between. The CDR3 sequence is 13 residues long. CDR3 sequence: CASSISSTDTQYF. The CDR3 nucleotides read TGTGCCAGCAGCATATCAAGCACAGATACGCAGTATTTT.

CDR3: CSVEGRNTEAFF. As DNA, the CDR3 is TGCAGCGTTGAGGGGAGGAACACTGAAGCTTTCTTT. V usage is TRBV29-1 and J usage is TRBJ1-1, with D unresolved. This CDR3 has 12 residues. Trimming removed 3 bases from V and 1 base from J, with 6 bases in between. Germline V gene sequence: CDR1 SQVTM, CDR2 ANQGSEA.

The genes are TRBV10-3 and TRBJ2-1, with 8 bases identical to TRBD2. CDR1 ENHRY and CDR2 SYGVKD come from the germline V gene. V shed 5 bases and J 9 bases; nucleotides not matched to a gene: 27. The CDR3 is 20 residues long. In nucleotides, the CDR3 is TGTGCCATCAGTCAACCCCCCGCGGGAAGCGGGGGCCCAACCGACGGTGAGCAGTTCTTC. Protein product: CAISQPPAGSGGPTDGEQFF.

The J gene is TRBJ2-7, the V gene TRBV6-6; TRBD2 agrees at 9 bases. The CDR3 loop spans 14 amino acids. The trim removed 6 bases at V and 3 bases at J, leaving 6 bases unmatched. Germline CDR1 is MNHNY and CDR2 is SVGAGI (reference sequence). Written as DNA, the CDR3 is TGTGCCAGCAGCCCTCCTAGCGGGAACTACGAGCAGTACTTC. This encodes CASSPPSGNYEQYF.

The rearrangement joins TRBV5-1 to TRBJ2-7; 13 bases are shared with TRBD2. With 0 bases clipped from V and 3 bases from J, the junction kept 3 bases outside the gene matches. The CDR3 extends over 16 amino acids. Germline V CDR1 and CDR2: SGHRS, YFSETQ. CDR3 sequence: CASSLGGLAGNYEQYF. The CDR3 nucleotides read TGCGCCAGCAGCTTGGGGGGACTAGCGGGGAACTACGAGCAGTACTTC. Based on the CDR3 plus reference TRBV5-1 and TRBJ2-7, the full variable domain is KAGVTQTPRYLIKTRGQQVTLSCSPISGHRSVSWYQQTPGQGLQFLFEYFSETQRNKGNFPGRFSGRQFSNSRSEMNVSTLELGDSALYLCASSLGGLAGNYEQYFGPGTRLTVT.

The gene calls are TRBV15 and TRBJ2-2; TRBD1 is a possible D gene (6 bases). Germline values: CDR1 LNHNV, CDR2 YYDKDF (reference sequence). The CDR3 is 16 residues long. Trimming removed 0 bases at V and 0 bases at J, with 8 bases between. CDR3 protein: CATSREWGPNTGELFF. In DNA form, the CDR3 reads TGTGCCACCAGCAGAGAGTGGGGGCCGAACACCGGGGAGCTGTTTTTT.

Details on this clone: At one end, the junction sequence differs from germline, possibly due to a read error. This chain links TRBV7-9 with TRBJ2-1; TRBD1 might be the D (5 bases). Per the germline V gene, CDR1 is SEHNR and CDR2 is FQNEAQ (reference sequence). There are 12 residues in the CDR3. The chain's CDR3 is CASTSSTDFGLF. The CDR3 nucleotides are TGTGCCAGCACCTCTTCGACAGATTTCGGGCTCTTC.

V is TRBV18 and J is TRBJ1-1; D perhaps matches TRBD1 (5 bases). Germline values: CDR1 KGHSH, CDR2 LQKENI. The ends were cut back, 1 base at V and 1 base at J, with 7 bases in the middle. The CDR3 is 14 amino acids. The CDR3 region is CASSPLGGNTEAFF. The DNA for the CDR3 is TGTGCCAGCTCACCACTGGGGGGGAACACTGAAGCTTTCTTT.

The rearrangement links TRBV11-3 to TRBJ2-2; tentative D call: TRBD2 (5 bases). This CDR3 spans 15 amino acids. The germline CDR1 and CDR2 sequences are SGHNT and YENEEA. Trimming removed 2 bases from V and 1 base from J, with 8 bases in between. CDR3 protein: CASSLSGVNTGELFF. The CDR3 nucleotides are TGTGCCAGCAGCTTATCCGGGGTGAACACCGGGGAGCTGTTTTTT.